The rows below give T cell receptor beta chains drawn from one sample of a study of blood T cell repertoires in COVID-19. The data were produced by immunoSEQ multiplex PCR, yet TCRdb's version contains in-frame clones alone and is incomplete. The data show a few hundred thousand clones, with about 80% seen just once and approximately 1.3% held by the top ten. The source material was PBMCs or T cells enriched from blood (not recorded which). The receptors derive from a woman in her forties with acute COVID-19. Each CDR3 is given with its conserved first and last residue. A D gene is named only where the DNA matches it firmly. Expanded clones are given a class, and other clones once, few, many or no size at all.

v_call,j_call,d_call,clone_size,cdr3_aa,cdr3_nt
TRBV7-8,TRBJ2-7,-,-,CASSLSPLVGEQYF,TGTGCCAGCAGCCTCTCCCCGTTAGTTGGCGAGCAGTACTTC
TRBV4-1,TRBJ1-2,-,-,CASSQGAGANYGYTF,TGCGCCAGCAGCCAAGGAGCAGGCGCTAACTATGGCTACACCTTC
TRBV19,TRBJ1-1,-,-,CASRIRGNTEAFF,TGTGCCAGTAGGATCAGGGGGAACACTGAAGCTTTCTTT
TRBV6-1,TRBJ1-1,-,few,CASSDPLNTEAFF,TGTGCCAGCAGTGATCCTTTGAACACTGAAGCTTTCTTT
TRBV6-5,TRBJ2-5,-,once,CASSYAGLKETQYF,TGTGCCAGCAGTTACGCAGGACTAAAAGAGACCCAGTACTTC
TRBV6-1,TRBJ1-1,-,-,CASSAAAILNTEAFF,TGTGCCAGCAGTGCAGCAGCAATCCTGAACACTGAAGCTTTCTTT
TRBV7-2,TRBJ1-5,-,-,CASSIVSEQPQHF,TGTGCCAGCAGTATTGTTAGTGAGCAGCCCCAGCATTTT
TRBV19,TRBJ1-1,-,-,CASSIHAGSNTEAFF,TGTGCCAGTAGTATACATGCAGGGTCGAACACTGAAGCTTTCTTT
TRBV24-1,TRBJ2-7,TRBD1,-,CATSDPRQGAAYEQYF,TGTGCCACCAGTGATCCCCGACAGGGGGCGGCGTACGAGCAGTACTTC
TRBV6-5,TRBJ2-2,-,-,CASSLGGPGTGELFF,TGTGCCAGCAGCCTGGGGGGTCCGGGGACCGGGGAGCTGTTTTTT
TRBV28,TRBJ2-2,-,-,CAIATRGTGELFF,TGTGCCATCGCGACTAGAGGCACCGGGGAGCTGTTTTTT
TRBV14,TRBJ2-3,TRBD2,-,CASSLAGGSDTQYF,TGTGCCAGCAGCCTAGCGGGGGGATCAGATACGCAGTATTTT
TRBV25-1,TRBJ1-2,-,-,CASSEPGYGYTF,TGTGCCAGCAGTGAACCGGGCTATGGCTACACCTTC
TRBV5-1,TRBJ2-4,TRBD1,-,CASSKGQGGDIQYF,TGCGCCAGCAGCAAGGGACAGGGAGGTGACATTCAGTACTTC
TRBV11-2,TRBJ1-2,-,-,CASSLPQGNYGYTF,TGTGCCAGCAGCTTACCGCAGGGGAACTATGGCTACACCTTC
TRBV7-9,TRBJ1-5,-,many,CASSLGGGAREPQHF,TGTGCCAGCAGCTTAGGGGGCGGGGCCCGCGAGCCCCAGCATTTT
TRBV6-2/TRBV6-3,TRBJ2-7,-,-,CASSRTRPPYEQYF,TGTGCCAGCAGTAGGACTCGGCCCCCCTACGAGCAGTACTTC
TRBV15,TRBJ2-1,TRBD2,-,CATSRTSGGRDEQFF,TGTGCCACCAGCAGGACTAGCGGGGGACGGGATGAGCAGTTCTTC
TRBV4-1,TRBJ2-7,TRBD2,-,CASSQDPGTSYEQYF,TGCGCCAGCAGCCAAGATCCAGGGACTAGCTACGAGCAGTACTTC
TRBV7-9,TRBJ1-4,TRBD1,-,CASSIGQALRGKATNEKLFF,TGTGCCAGCAGCATCGGACAGGCCCTGAGGGGTAAAGCAACTAATGAAAAACTGTTTTTT
TRBV19,TRBJ1-5,-,-,CASSIKLYSNQPQHF,TGTGCCAGTAGTATTAAATTGTATAGCAATCAGCCCCAGCATTTT
TRBV9,TRBJ2-2,-,-,CASSVEEGGFTGELFF,TGTGCCAGCAGCGTAGAGGAAGGGGGATTCACCGGGGAGCTGTTTTTT
TRBV18,TRBJ2-3,-,once,CASSSGTDTQYF,TGTGCCAGCTCATCAGGCACAGATACGCAGTATTTT
TRBV12-3/TRBV12-4,TRBJ2-2,-,-,CASSLRVSGELFF,TGTGCCAGCAGTTTAAGAGTGTCCGGGGAGCTGTTTTTT
TRBV9,TRBJ2-7,TRBD2,-,CASSALSGGAHEQYF,TGTGCCAGCAGCGCCCTTAGCGGGGGGGCCCACGAGCAGTACTTC
TRBV7-2,TRBJ2-7,-,once,CASSLAARGEQYF,TGTGCCAGCAGCTTAGCGGCACGTGGCGAGCAGTACTTC
TRBV28,TRBJ1-1,-,-,CASSFAMNTEAFF,TGTGCCAGCAGTTTCGCTATGAACACTGAAGCTTTCTTT
TRBV11-2,TRBJ2-7,-,-,CASSLAAGSRTLEQYF,TGTGCCAGCAGCTTAGCGGCCGGGTCTCGCACGCTCGAGCAGTACTTC
TRBV2,TRBJ2-1,-,-,CASSEIAGEQFF,TGTGCCAGCAGTGAAATAGCAGGGGAGCAGTTCTTC
TRBV7-8,TRBJ1-5,-,-,CASSLSRGLGQPQHF,TGTGCCAGCAGCTTAAGTAGGGGCTTGGGTCAGCCCCAGCATTTT
TRBV19,TRBJ1-3,-,-,CASSIGTTYSGNTIYF,TGTGCCAGTAGTATAGGAACGACTTACTCTGGAAACACCATATATTTT
TRBV7-2,TRBJ2-1,TRBD2,-,CASSPQAGGSYNEQFF,TGTGCCAGCAGCCCTCAAGCGGGAGGCTCCTACAATGAGCAGTTCTTC
TRBV7-2,TRBJ2-1,TRBD1,-,CASSLMLDRGRNEQFF,TGTGCCAGCAGCCTGATGTTAGACAGGGGACGGAATGAGCAGTTCTTC
TRBV3-1/TRBV3-2,TRBJ1-6,-,-,CASRQGSYNSPLHF,TGTGCCAGCAGACAGGGCTCCTATAATTCACCCCTCCACTTT
TRBV9,TRBJ1-1,-,-,CASSVGLAGAMNTEAFF,TGTGCCAGCAGCGTAGGTCTTGCGGGGGCGATGAACACTGAAGCTTTCTTT
TRBV12-3/TRBV12-4,TRBJ1-1,-,few,CAISGGTEAFF,TGTGCCATTTCGGGGGGCACTGAAGCTTTCTTT
TRBV3-1/TRBV3-2,TRBJ2-7,TRBD1,once,CASSPGQGAGEQYF,TGTGCCAGCAGCCCGGGACAGGGGGCAGGGGAGCAGTACTTC
TRBV24-1,TRBJ1-5,-,-,CATSSGERPQHF,TGTGCCACCAGTTCCGGGGAGCGGCCCCAGCATTTT
TRBV7-2,TRBJ2-5,TRBD1,-,CASSLAGGQETQYF,TGTGCCAGCAGTTTAGCAGGGGGCCAAGAGACCCAGTACTTC
TRBV24-1,TRBJ2-2,-,-,CATSKMGHHSNTGELFF,TGTGCCACCAGCAAAATGGGACACCACTCAAACACCGGGGAGCTGTTTTTT
TRBV7-8,TRBJ2-7,TRBD1,-,CASSARTGGSYEQYF,TGTGCCAGCAGCGCACGGACAGGGGGCAGCTACGAGCAGTACTTC
TRBV7-9,TRBJ1-1,TRBD1,-,CASSFTGTGDTEAFF,TGTGCCAGCAGCTTCACCGGGACAGGGGACACTGAAGCTTTCTTT
TRBV9,TRBJ2-7,TRBD1,-,CASSPGQGAFDEQYF,TGTGCCAGCAGCCCCGGACAGGGGGCTTTCGACGAGCAGTACTTC
TRBV27,TRBJ2-1,-,-,CARIRDTYNEQFF,TGTGCCAGGATACGGGACACCTACAATGAGCAGTTCTTC
TRBV15,TRBJ2-7,TRBD2,-,CATSRRLAGDYEQYF,TGTGCCACCAGCAGACGACTAGCGGGGGACTACGAGCAGTACTTC